This note documents a single T cell receptor beta chain sequence. The target antigen is unknown. The data were obtained in a study of CD8 T cells in ankylosing spondylitis. The CDR3 sequence is 15 residues long. V lost 2 bases, J lost 1 base, and 9 bases lay in between. CDR1 is MNHNS and CDR2 is SASEGT in the germline V gene. Broader study findings: Blood of patients with ankylosing spondylitis appeared to be characterized by a TCR beta motif of roughly eight highly homologous variants. According to the report, clones linked to the disease were significantly enriched in matched synovial fluid samples taken from ankylosing spondylitis patients. Disease-linked clones were found to be CD8+ and relatively rare in peripheral blood.

Quantitative barcoded 5'-RACE was used to prepare TCR beta libraries. TCRdb ran MiXCR on the 5' RACE reads and lists one entry per CDR3 protein. The repertoire holds under 450,000 distinct CDR3 sequences, with 20% to 25% as singletons. The sample was blood, either unsorted or a sorted T cell fraction (not recorded which). This receptor was obtained from a male donor with ankylosing spondylitis or in good health (not recorded which). The chain carries TRBV6-1 and TRBJ1-5, with D unresolved. In DNA, the CDR3 is TGTGCCAGCAGTGAATGGCGCACGAGCAATCAGCCCCAGCATTTT. Translated, it gives CASSEWRTSNQPQHF.